This T cell receptor (beta chain) was identified during a study of tumor-infiltrating lymphocytes in primary liver carcinoma. Study-level findings and limits: Representation across all five tumor regions was limited to only about 7.5-24% of top clones. Tumors and blood were compared for top-250-clone fraction, and tumors had the significantly higher value (p = 0.039).

To note about this clonotype: As yet, its antigen is unknown.

TCR beta cDNA was made from 500 ng total RNA with a constant-region primer. Construction of TCR beta libraries relied on three successive nested multiplex PCR rounds employing slightly modified ARM-PCR. Researchers ran the first two PCR rounds for about 11 cycles each with TRBV1-TRBV30 forward primers and a C-beta reverse primer. TCRdb processed the multiplex PCR reads anew with MiXCR; each CDR3 protein has one entry. The data hold 100,000 to 150,000 distinct CDR3 sequences, with 64% observed a single time. For each extraction, RNA and DNA were obtained together from approximately 20-30 mg of unsorted bulk tissue. Samples were taken from five separate regions of every tumor. There are 13 residues in the CDR3. V gave up 8 bases and J gave up 10 bases, with 21 bases separating them.

V usage is TRBV12-3 or TRBV12-4 and J usage is TRBJ2-7; D is tentatively TRBD1 or TRBD2 (5 bases each). Sequences were obtained from liver tumor tissue from sampling region 3. The subset is: tumor region T3, left-lateral pole. The receptor was derived from a woman between 55 and 75 years old with primary liver carcinoma and hepatitis B virus infection. The CDR3 spells CASGWGIISEQYF. The CDR3 nucleotides read TGTGCCAGCGGTTGGGGGATTATCTCCGAACAGTACTTC.